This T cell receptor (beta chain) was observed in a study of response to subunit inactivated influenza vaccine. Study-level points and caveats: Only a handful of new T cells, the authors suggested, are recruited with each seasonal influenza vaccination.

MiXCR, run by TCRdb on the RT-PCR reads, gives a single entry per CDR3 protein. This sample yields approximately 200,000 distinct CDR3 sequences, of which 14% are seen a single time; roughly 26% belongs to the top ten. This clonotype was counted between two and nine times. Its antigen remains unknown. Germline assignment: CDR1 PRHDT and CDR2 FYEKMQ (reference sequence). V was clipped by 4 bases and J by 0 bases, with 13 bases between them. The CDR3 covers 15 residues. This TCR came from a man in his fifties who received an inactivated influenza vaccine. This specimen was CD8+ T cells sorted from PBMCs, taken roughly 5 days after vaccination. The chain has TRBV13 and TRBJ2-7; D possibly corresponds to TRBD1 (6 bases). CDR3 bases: TGTGCCAGCAGCTCCGGGACACACAACTCCTACGAGCAGTACTTC. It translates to CASSSGTHNSYEQYF.